These T cell receptor beta chains were read from a single sample in a study of CD8+ T cells in alopecia areata. Assay used: immunoSEQ multiplex PCR; TCRdb lists only in-frame clones, some missing. Of about 190,000 clones listed, approximately 56% were seen once; the top ten hold 0.69%. This specimen consisted of CD4+ T cells sorted from blood, obtained at week 4, from a patient treated with tofacitinib. Source of these receptors: a human donor with alopecia areata. The CDR3 runs from the conserved cysteine through the conserved F or W. The D gene is left open where the match is weak. Rows may omit the clone size; those that give it use once, few, many or a size class.

once,TRBV7-8,TRBJ2-1,NA,CASSLAGGAGSYNEQFF,TGTGCCAGCAGCTTAGCCGGTGGGGCGGGGTCCTACAATGAGCAGTTCTTC
NA,TRBV30,TRBJ1-2,NA,CAWSRLGQYLNYGYTF,TGTGCCTGGAGTAGGCTGGGGCAGTATCTTAACTATGGCTACACCTTC
NA,TRBV11-2,TRBJ2-2,TRBD2,CASSITSGYTGELFF,TGTGCCAGCAGCATCACTAGCGGATACACCGGGGAGCTGTTTTTT
NA,TRBV7-2,TRBJ1-5,NA,CASSKGPGSQPQHF,TGTGCCAGCAGCAAGGGCCCAGGTTCCCAGCCCCAGCATTTT
few,TRBV5-1,TRBJ2-7,TRBD1,CASSSTPGGLYEQYF,TGCGCCAGCAGCTCGACGCCAGGGGGCCTTTACGAGCAGTACTTC
NA,TRBV19,TRBJ1-5,TRBD1,CASSIEGTGRTEPQHF,TGTGCCAGTAGTATAGAAGGGACAGGCCGGACGGAGCCCCAGCATTTT
NA,TRBV18,TRBJ2-5,NA,CASSPTQETQYF,TGTGCCAGCTCACCGACCCAAGAGACCCAGTACTTC
NA,TRBV2,TRBJ1-2,TRBD1,CASSDLRTGNGYTF,TGTGCCAGCAGTGACTTGCGGACAGGGAATGGCTACACCTTC
NA,TRBV30,TRBJ1-1,TRBD1,CAWSAHRGMNTEAFF,TGTGCCTGGAGTGCCCACAGGGGCATGAACACTGAAGCTTTCTTT
NA,TRBV30,TRBJ2-3,TRBD1,CAWSVYRGGTDTQYF,TGTGCCTGGAGTGTATACAGGGGTGGCACAGATACGCAGTATTTT
NA,TRBV7-6,TRBJ1-4,TRBD1,CASSRTGGGEKLFF,TGTGCCAGCAGCCGGACAGGAGGGGGTGAAAAACTGTTTTTT
NA,TRBV5-1,TRBJ1-1,NA,CASSVRVTEAFF,TGTGCCAGCAGCGTGAGAGTCACTGAAGCTTTCTTT
NA,TRBV15,TRBJ2-7,NA,CATSRDNGGYEQYF,TGTGCCACCAGCAGAGATAACGGCGGCTACGAGCAGTACTTC
NA,TRBV2,TRBJ2-1,TRBD2,CASRSSRSGSQYEQFF,TGTGCCAGCAGGTCTTCGCGAAGCGGGAGTCAGTATGAGCAGTTCTTC